This record concerns one T cell receptor (beta chain) sequence. The CDR3 contains 15 residues. After removal of 0 bases from V and 4 bases from J, the junction contained 2 bases not matched to a gene. Germline CDR1 reads LGHDT; CDR2 reads YNNKEL (reference sequence). The source of the sample is a study of blood T cell repertoires in COVID-19. Whole-study context: The samples span acute and convalescent COVID-19 from the United States, Italy and Spain. PBMCs, B-cell-depleted T cells, or T cells provided the cDNA or gDNA that made up the material.

Authors' processing steps: The authors estimated nucleated cell counts from reference gene primer amplification. This table comes from immunoSEQ multiplex PCR, and its TCRdb copy is limited to in-frame clones, with some not included. V and J calls and clone size come straight from that table; D and trimming were deduced from the DNA. The sample holds 150,000 to 200,000 clones, about 85% seen once. This TCR derives from a human donor with acute or convalescent COVID-19. The donor label of this sample is uncertain. The chain links TRBV3-1 (or the pseudogene TRBV3-2) to TRBJ2-1; TRBD2 agrees at 8 bases. The sequenced sample was peripheral blood. CDR3 in amino acids: CASSQDAGGYNEQFF. DNA for the CDR3: TGTGCCAGCAGCCAAGATGCGGGAGGTTACAATGAGCAGTTCTTC.